Listed here are 18 T cell receptor beta chains from one sample, sequenced in a study of T cell repertoires in cytomegalovirus infection. TCRdb passed the reads through MiXCR, listing each CDR3 protein once. The sample contains 650,000 to 900,000 distinct CDR3 sequences, roughly 28% of which appear only once. Their antigen targets remain unknown. Source: cultured CD8+ T cells from PBMCs, taken from culture after CMV antigen stimulation. The receptor set was obtained from a human donor in good health (CMV status not recorded). Some clones in this sample may be carry-over from other donors' samples.

This sequence joins TRBV12-3 or TRBV12-4 and TRBJ1-6, with D perhaps TRBD1 (5 bases). V lost 1 base, J lost 8 bases, and 12 bases lay in between. This CDR3 is built from 15 residues. The CDR3 sequence: CASSLVGSRDSPLHF. CDR3 bases: TGTGCCAGCAGTTTAGTGGGGAGCAGGGATTCACCCCTCCACTTT.

This chain uses TRBV7-3 with TRBJ1-1; D is uncertain. CDR3 length: 14 amino acids. The V gene's germline CDR1 is SGHTA and CDR2 FQGTGA. With 2 bases removed from V and 5 bases from J, the gap between germline ends came to 12 bases. CDR3 region: CASSLGPIGTEAFF. CDR3 coding DNA: TGTGCCAGCAGCTTAGGGCCAATCGGGACTGAAGCTTTCTTT.

This clonotype was seen ten or more times. The genes are TRBV12-3 or TRBV12-4 and TRBJ2-5; 11 bases are shared with TRBD2. J gave up 4 bases and V 6 bases, and 4 bases lay outside the gene matches. This CDR3 comprises 14 residues. CDR3 DNA: TGTGCCAGCAGAACTAGCGGGGGTCGAGAGACCCAGTACTTC. The encoded protein is CASRTSGGRETQYF.

The chain couples TRBV2 to TRBJ1-6; D possibly corresponds to TRBD1 (5 bases). The CDR3 consists of 18 residues. Germline loops: CDR1 SNHLY, CDR2 FYNNEI. The V gene lost 5 bases and the J gene lost 8 bases, with 25 bases spanning the gap. CDR3 nucleotides: TGTGCCAGCAGTCTTTCCCGGGCTGCTTCCCGCAGGGATTCACCCCTCCACTTT. Translation: CASSLSRAASRRDSPLHF.

This chain links TRBV29-1 with TRBJ1-2, with a possible D match to TRBD1 (5 bases). The V and J ends lost 6 bases and 4 bases respectively, with 12 bases between them. The CDR3 consists of 12 residues. The germline CDR1 and CDR2 sequences are SQVTM and ANQGSEA. The CDR3 bases are TGCAGCGTGGCCGGGACTGTCTATGGCTACACCTTC. It codes for CSVAGTVYGYTF.

This clonotype was detected only a few times. This chain uses TRBV27 with TRBJ2-5; 11 bases align to TRBD2. V was pared by 4 bases and J by 4 bases, with 8 bases of the junction left unmatched. The CDR3 extends over 16 amino acids. CDR1 is MNHEY and CDR2 is SMNVEV in the germline V gene (reference sequence). The CDR3 bases are TGTGCCAGCAGTTCACCTAGCGGGGGGCCCAGAGAGACCCAGTACTTC. Protein product: CASSSPSGGPRETQYF.

The V call is TRBV7-2, the J call TRBJ1-4; D is possibly TRBD1 (5 bases). Germline V gives CDR1 SGHTA, CDR2 FQGNSA. This CDR3 region has 15 residues. V was shortened by 6 bases and J by 11 bases, with 22 bases between the two germline ends. The CDR3 DNA sequence: TGTGCCAGCAGTCGTAATACAGGAATTGGGGAGAAACTGTTTTTT. Protein product: CASSRNTGIGEKLFF. Full variable domain (outside the CDR3, taken from reference TRBV7-2 and TRBJ1-4): GAGVSQSPSNKVTEKGKDVELRCDPISGHTALYWYRQSLGQGLEFLIYFQGNSAPDKSGLPSDRFSAERTGGSVSTLTIQRTQQEDSAVYLCASSRNTGIGEKLFFGSGTQLSVL.

There are a few counts of this clonotype. The chain employs TRBV29-1 and TRBJ1-1, with D possibly TRBD1 on 5 matching bases. The CDR3 loop spans 10 amino acids. V gave up 7 bases and J gave up 4 bases, with 7 bases separating them. Looked up from germline, CDR1 is SQVTM and CDR2 is ANQGSEA. CDR3 nucleotide sequence: TGCAGCGACGACAGCACTGAAGCTTTCTTT. It yields the protein CSDDSTEAFF.

This clonotype was seen a few times. The CDR3: CASSQVQVPQETQYF. As DNA, the CDR3 is TGCGCCAGCAGCCAAGTTCAGGTACCGCAAGAGACCCAGTACTTC. The chain uses TRBV4-1 and TRBJ2-5; the D is unclear. Trimming cost V 1 base and J 2 bases, with 11 bases left between them. The germline V gene has CDR1 MGHRA and CDR2 YSYEKL. The CDR3 length is 15 residues.

The chain uses TRBV13 and TRBJ2-3, with 13 bases matching TRBD2. CDR3 length: 16 amino acids. The J segment lost 7 bases and the V segment lost 5 bases, leaving 9 bases of the junction unmatched. Germline V CDR1 and CDR2: PRHDT, FYEKMQ (reference sequence). The CDR3 loop reads CASSARLAGGSYTQYF. In DNA, the CDR3 is TGTGCCAGCAGCGCTCGACTAGCGGGGGGATCTTATACGCAGTATTTT.

This chain connects TRBV4-2 to TRBJ2-5; D is unclear. Per the germline V gene, CDR1 is LGHNA and CDR2 is YNFKEQ. Trimming took 1 base from V and 0 from J, leaving 15 bases between them. The CDR3 is 17 residues long. The CDR3 coding sequence is TGTGCCAGCAGCCAAGTTCCCGGAGATTTGTACCAAGAGACCCAGTACTTC. This codes for CASSQVPGDLYQETQYF.

This clonotype is classed as medium-sized. This chain joins TRBV7-2 and TRBJ2-2; weak D call: TRBD1 (5 bases). CDR3 length: 13 residues. The V and J ends lost 5 bases and 3 bases respectively, with 7 bases between them. The germline V gene encodes CDR1 SGHTA and CDR2 FQGNSA. CDR3 amino acids: CASSRQYTGELFF. The CDR3 DNA follows: TGTGCCAGCAGCAGACAGTACACCGGGGAGCTGTTTTTT.

This clonotype was seen repeatedly, ten times or more. The chain employs TRBV7-9 and TRBJ2-3; D gene uncertain. Germline-derived CDR1 and CDR2 are SEHNR and FQNEAQ (reference sequence). CDR3 length: 13 amino acids. V was pared by 5 bases and J by 6 bases, with 12 bases between. The CDR3 reads CASSDRALDTQYF. The CDR3 DNA is TGTGCCAGCAGCGACCGGGCGTTGGATACGCAGTATTTT.

The chain is built from TRBV7-9 and TRBJ2-2; D is unclear. V was shortened by 3 bases and J by 6 bases, with 11 bases between the two germline ends. This CDR3 is built from 14 residues. The germline V gene encodes CDR1 SEHNR and CDR2 FQNEAQ (reference sequence). DNA for the CDR3: TGTGCCAGCAGCTTTCCTGGTCCCGCCGGGGAGCTGTTTTTT. Its protein is CASSFPGPAGELFF. Using reference TRBV7-9 and TRBJ2-2 for the parts outside the CDR3, the full variable domain is DTGVSQNPRHKITKRGQNVTFRCDPISEHNRLYWYRQTLGQGPEFLTYFQNEAQLEKSRLLSDRFSAERPKGSFSTLEIQRTEQGDSAMYLCASSFPGPAGELFFGEGSRLTVL.

The rearrangement uses TRBV12-3 or TRBV12-4 and TRBJ2-5; D may be TRBD2 (5 bases). The CDR3 is made up of 16 amino acids. The germline V and J ends were trimmed by 1 base and 3 bases, with 15 bases remaining between them. Here the CDR3 DNA reads TGTGCCAGCAGTTTAGTCCAGGAAGGGAGCGAAGAGACCCAGTACTTC. Its translation: CASSLVQEGSEETQYF.

The CDR3 loop is CASTDPLSTDTQYF. In DNA form, the CDR3 reads TGTGCCAGCACAGATCCCCTTTCCACAGATACGCAGTATTTT. This chain joins TRBV5-4 and TRBJ2-3; no reliable D call. V lost 6 bases and J 2 bases, leaving 13 bases between the germline ends. Germline CDR1 and CDR2: SGHNT and YYREEE (reference sequence). There are 14 residues in the CDR3.

The chain links TRBV12-3 or TRBV12-4 to TRBJ2-3; D possibly matches TRBD1 or TRBD2 (6 bases each). Deletions cut 0 bases from V and 3 bases from J, with 13 bases between. CDR3 length equals 16 residues. The CDR3 loop is CASSLAGGQRTDTQYF. For the CDR3, the DNA is TGTGCCAGCAGTTTAGCAGGGGGGCAGAGGACAGATACGCAGTATTTT.

The V gene is TRBV19, the J gene TRBJ1-1; tentative D call: TRBD1 (6 bases). Trimming cost V 6 bases and J 2 bases, with 13 bases left between them. Germline-derived CDR1 and CDR2 are LNHDA and SQIVND (reference sequence). The CDR3 runs 14 residues. The CDR3 spells CASRFRGANTEAFF. The CDR3 DNA is TGTGCCAGTAGATTCAGGGGCGCTAACACTGAAGCTTTCTTT.